A single sample is the source of the 16 T cell receptor beta chains below, sequenced in a study of control samples from healthy donors and cancer patients. TCRdb's copy holds only in-frame clones and misses some; the assay was immunoSEQ multiplex PCR. This table lists fewer than 200,000 clones. Sample: blood. The source of these receptors is a woman between 25 and 40 years old in good health.

The rearrangement joins TRBV19 to TRBJ1-2, with a tentative D call TRBD1 (5 bases). The CDR3 is made up of 13 amino acids. The germline V gene encodes CDR1 LNHDA and CDR2 SQIVND (reference sequence). V dropped 2 bases and J dropped 7 bases, with 11 bases sitting between them. CDR3 in amino acids: CASSIPQGRGYTF. CDR3 nucleotide sequence: TGTGCCAGTAGTATACCCCAGGGACGTGGCTACACCTTC.

The V gene is TRBV28, the J gene TRBJ1-1, with D tentatively TRBD1 (6 bases). Between the trimmed V and J ends, which lost 7 bases and 1 base, there was a span of 16 bases. CDR1 is MDHEN, CDR2 SYDVKM, per germline. The CDR3 consists of 15 residues. Here the CDR3 reads CASIVGDRPNTEAFF. The CDR3 DNA follows: TGTGCCAGCATCGTTGGAGACAGGCCGAACACTGAAGCTTTCTTT.

The rearrangement joins TRBV2 to TRBJ1-5; 8 bases map to TRBD1. Germline lookup yields CDR1 SNHLY and CDR2 FYNNEI. This CDR3 region has 12 residues. The junction had 3 bases not matched to a gene; V was cut back by 11 bases and J by 3 bases. CDR3 nucleotide sequence: TGTGCCTCCCAGGGGGCCAATCAGCCCCAGCATTTT. It encodes CASQGANQPQHF.

The chain joins TRBV10-2 to TRBJ1-3; 10 positions agree with TRBD1. V trimming: 4 bases; J trimming: 0 bases; junction bases outside the gene matches: 3. The CDR3 has 16 amino acids. In germline, CDR1 is WSHSY, CDR2 SAAADI. In nucleotides, the CDR3 is TGCGCCAGCAGTGGGACAGGGGGGATCTCTGGAAACACCATATATTTT. It encodes CASSGTGGISGNTIYF.

The chain uses TRBV6-1 and TRBJ2-1; TRBD1 matches 8 bases. In germline, CDR1 is MNHNS, CDR2 SASEGT. V dropped 1 base and J dropped 8; count of bases not matched to a gene: 10. The CDR3 spans 16 residues. CDR3 sequence: CASSEGPRGLHDEQFF. The CDR3 DNA follows: TGTGCCAGCAGTGAAGGGCCCAGGGGGCTGCACGATGAGCAGTTCTTC.

This sequence joins TRBV29-1 and TRBJ1-4; D unresolved. This CDR3 has 13 residues. The V gene's germline CDR1 is SQVTM and CDR2 ANQGSEA. The CDR3 reads CSVKLSANEKLFF. The DNA of the CDR3 is TGCAGTGTTAAGTTATCGGCCAATGAAAAACTGTTTTTT. Variable domain in full (rest from reference TRBV29-1 and TRBJ1-4): SAVISQKPSRDICQRGTSLTIQCQVDSQVTMMFWYRQQPGQSLTLIATANQGSEATYESGFVIDKFPISRPNLTFSTLTVSNMSPEDSSIYLCSVKLSANEKLFFGSGTQLSVL.

V is TRBV4-1 and J is TRBJ1-4; D is unresolved. Trimming cost V 2 bases and J 6 bases, with 10 bases left between them. There are 14 residues in the CDR3. Germline CDR1 and CDR2: MGHRA and YSYEKL. The CDR3 DNA reads as TGCGCCAGCAGCCAACTAGGACTCCATGAAAAACTGTTTTTT. Translation: CASSQLGLHEKLFF.

V is TRBV6-4 and J is TRBJ1-1; D is possibly TRBD1 (6 bases). Germline V lookup: CDR1 MRHNA, CDR2 SNTAGT. Between the trimmed V and J ends, which lost 6 bases and 0 bases, there was a span of 11 bases. The CDR3 consists of 14 residues. CDR3 amino acids: CASRKGQMNTEAFF. The CDR3 DNA is TGTGCCAGCAGGAAGGGACAAATGAACACTGAAGCTTTCTTT.

This sequence joins TRBV9 and TRBJ2-1, with 7 bases matching TRBD1. Trimming at V came to 3 bases and at J to 13 bases, leaving 13 bases not matched to a gene. Germline V gene lookup returns CDR1 SGDLS and CDR2 YYNGEE. CDR3 length: 14 residues. CDR3 DNA sequence: TGTGCCAGCAGCGAAGGGGCGACAGGGCCCCGTCAGTTCTTC. Translating gives CASSEGATGPRQFF.

The rearrangement links TRBV3-1 (or the pseudogene TRBV3-2) to TRBJ2-1; TRBD1 aligns across 8 bases. V gave up 4 bases and J gave up 5 bases; unmatched junction bases: 1. This CDR3 is 13 amino acids long. Germline V CDR1 and CDR2: LGHDT, YNNKEL (reference sequence). The DNA for the CDR3 is TGTGCCAGCAGCCTGACAGGGGACAATGAGCAGTTCTTC. Its protein is CASSLTGDNEQFF.

The chain uses TRBV11-2 and TRBJ1-2, with D possibly TRBD1 on 6 matching bases. Germline V lookup: CDR1 SGHAT, CDR2 FQNNGV. V lost 1 base, J lost 2 bases, and 23 bases lay in between. This CDR3 region has 19 residues. This CDR3 reads CASSLGHGTTGFGNYGYTF. The CDR3 nucleotides read TGTGCCAGCAGCTTAGGCCACGGGACAACAGGGTTTGGGAACTATGGCTACACCTTC.

V usage is TRBV28 and J usage is TRBJ2-3, with no clear D. The CDR3 totals 13 residues. Deletions cut 3 bases from V and 3 bases from J, with 7 bases between. Germline CDR1 is MDHEN and CDR2 is SYDVKM. This CDR3 is CASSLTATDTQYF. For the CDR3, the DNA is TGTGCCAGCAGTTTGACCGCTACAGATACGCAGTATTTT.

This chain connects TRBV7-2 to TRBJ2-7, with D hard to call. In germline, CDR1 is SGHTA, CDR2 FQGNSA. The length of the CDR3 is 15 residues. With 1 base removed from V and 1 base from J, the gap between germline ends came to 11 bases. Here the CDR3 reads CASSLGPGSSYEQYF. CDR3 sequence (DNA): TGTGCCAGCAGCTTAGGTCCAGGATCTTCCTACGAGCAGTACTTC.

In DNA, the CDR3 is TGCGCCAGCAGCTTGGCCACTAACTATGGCTACACCTTC. Translation: CASSLATNYGYTF. This chain uses TRBV5-1 with TRBJ1-2; D is uncertain. This CDR3 comprises 13 residues. V gave up 0 bases and J gave up 0 bases, with 3 bases separating them. CDR1 and CDR2 (germline): SGHRS, YFSETQ.

The chain has TRBV27 and TRBJ1-2, with a possible D match to TRBD1 (6 bases). Trimming shortened V by 6 bases and J by 7 bases, and 12 bases separated the two germline ends. This CDR3 has 12 amino acids. CDR1 is MNHEY, CDR2 SMNVEV, per germline (reference sequence). For the CDR3, the DNA is TGTGCCAGCAGGTTGGGCAGGGGTGGCTACACCTTC. Translation: CASRLGRGGYTF.

J is TRBJ1-5 and V is TRBV2; a possible D gene is TRBD1 (5 bases). The CDR3 covers 14 residues. The germline V and J ends were trimmed by 4 bases and 0 bases, with 7 bases remaining between them. Per germline, CDR1 SNHLY and CDR2 FYNNEI. The CDR3 reads CASSGGFSNQPQHF. As DNA, the CDR3 is TGTGCCAGCAGTGGGGGGTTTAGCAATCAGCCCCAGCATTTT. Full variable domain (remainder filled in from reference TRBV2 and TRBJ1-5): EPEVTQTPSHQVTQMGQEVILRCVPISNHLYFYWYRQILGQKVEFLVSFYNNEISEKSEIFDDQFSVERPDGSNFTLKIRSTKLEDSAMYFCASSGGFSNQPQHFGDGTRLSIL.